This TCR beta chain was found in a study of T cell repertoires in cytomegalovirus infection (dated by TCRdb to about 2019). At the level of the whole study: The HLA type of each donor mattered for the analysis, because public TCR beta signatures pointed to carriage of CMV infection along with the matching HLA type.

With respect to this clonotype: Its antigen is currently not known. No qualities accompany the bases; no much larger clone lies one base away.

This sample was sequenced with an Illumina HiSeq 1500. Clones were called with MiXCR by TCRdb after fastp trimmed the public reads at Q25, and only in-frame beta chains were retained. Every CDR3 protein is listed once, alongside the most common genes and DNA of its rows. Here the sample has just over 300,000 distinct CDR3 sequences; about a sixth occur a single time. The ten largest clones capture 12% of the sample. Results and caveats for the whole study, not just this receptor: The ex vivo response was dominated by HLA-C-restricted CMV-specific TCR beta clonotypes, which also provided the single most frequent clonotype in two of eight donors. Carriers of CMV infection plus the relevant HLA type were discriminated by the cumulative frequency of public TCR beta family members in the study cohort and in an independent roughly 380-donor cohort.

This sequence was found in a human donor in good health (CMV status not recorded). Some clones in this sample may be carry-over from other donors' samples. The specimen was PBMCs.

The CDR3 is CSARDMRLAGGVRTDTQYF. The DNA sequence is as follows: TGCAGTGCTAGAGATATGAGACTAGCGGGGGGAGTCCGGACAGATACGCAGTATTTT. The chain joins TRBV20-1 to TRBJ2-3, with 13 junctional bases fitting TRBD2. The germline V gene (reference sequence) yields DFQATT for CDR1 and SNEGSKA for CDR2. Here V drops 0 bases and J drops 3 bases, and the junction holds 12 bases not matched to any gene. The CDR3 measures 19 amino acids from cysteine to phenylalanine. Only the CDR3 region is kept as DNA, spanning 57 bases read in frame from base 1.